The source of this T cell receptor (beta chain) is a study of T-cell memory formation after mild COVID-19. The study's findings and limits: A second wave expanding day 15 to 37 was CD4+-biased; contracting clones were balanced.

TCRdb fed the 5' RACE reads into MiXCR, producing one record per CDR3 protein. The table records more than 300,000 distinct CDR3 sequences, approximately 14% of them present only once. The germline CDR1 and CDR2 sequences are SGHTA and FQGNSA. The CDR3 consists of 12 residues. This clonotype showed up just a few times. Its antigen remains unidentified. The junction shows a germline mismatch at one end, possibly a read error. The specimen sequenced was PBMCs or a T cell subset sorted from them (not recorded which). The chain has TRBV7-2 and TRBJ1-2; no clear D gene. The sequence derives from a man aged 18 to 29 who had mild COVID-19 (a few samples of this study predate the infection). Cell type and time point are not known. CDR3 sequence: CASSLGLGYSSF. As DNA, the CDR3 is TGTGCCAGCAGCTTAGGGCTCGGCTATAGCTCCTTC.